The 8 T cell receptor beta chains below come from one sample, sequenced in a study of blood T cell repertoires in COVID-19. TCRdb's table, derived via immunoSEQ multiplex PCR, lists solely in-frame clones and lacks some. The table includes about 63,000 clones, 83% detected once. The sequenced sample consisted of peripheral blood. These receptors all come from a human donor in a cohort sampled during active COVID-19.

This clone appeared a single time. V is TRBV6-1 and J is TRBJ2-3, with D perhaps matching TRBD2 (6 bases). CDR1 MNHNS and CDR2 SASEGT come from the germline V gene. V lost 1 base, J lost 5 bases, and 13 bases lay in between. The CDR3 loop spans 15 amino acids. CDR3 region: CASSEVGGRGDTQYF. The CDR3 DNA reads TGTGCCAGCAGTGAAGTCGGGGGACGGGGAGATACGCAGTATTTT.

This clone has just one count. The gene calls are TRBV13 and TRBJ1-6, with 7 bases aligning to TRBD1. J lost 12 bases, V lost 5 bases, and 7 bases had no gene match. The CDR3 extends over 13 amino acids. In germline, CDR1 is PRHDT, CDR2 FYEKMQ (reference sequence). In DNA form, the CDR3 reads TGTGCCAGCAGCGTACAGGGGATAGGACCCCTCCACTTT. Protein sequence: CASSVQGIGPLHF. The full variable domain, rest sourced from reference TRBV13 and TRBJ1-6, is AAGVIQSPRHLIKEKRETATLKCYPIPRHDTVYWYQQGPGQDPQFLISFYEKMQSDKGSIPDRFSAQQFSDYHSELNMSSLELGDSALYFCASSVQGIGPLHFGNGTRLTVT.

V gene TRBV4-2 combines with J gene TRBJ2-5; TRBD2 matches at 8 bases. The J segment lost 4 bases and the V segment lost 1 base, leaving 8 bases of the junction unmatched. The germline gives CDR1 LGHNA, CDR2 YNFKEQ. The CDR3 is made up of 16 amino acids. This CDR3 reads CASSQGVAGGGETQYF. CDR3 coding DNA: TGTGCCAGCAGCCAAGGAGTGGCGGGGGGTGGAGAGACCCAGTACTTC.

The rearrangement links TRBV5-1 to TRBJ1-5; D might be TRBD1 (5 bases). V lost 4 bases and J 4 bases, leaving 12 bases between the germline ends. The germline gives CDR1 SGHRS, CDR2 YFSETQ. This CDR3 is built from 14 residues. CDR3 in DNA: TGCGCCAGCAGCCCCGGGACTTTTAATCAGCCCCAGCATTTT. It encodes CASSPGTFNQPQHF. The complete variable domain, with remaining parts taken from reference TRBV5-1 and TRBJ1-5, reads KAGVTQTPRYLIKTRGQQVTLSCSPISGHRSVSWYQQTPGQGLQFLFEYFSETQRNKGNFPGRFSGRQFSNSRSEMNVSTLELGDSALYLCASSPGTFNQPQHFGDGTRLSIL.

The rearrangement links TRBV6-5 to TRBJ1-1; TRBD1 agrees at 11 bases. The J segment lost 5 bases and the V segment lost 10 bases, leaving 12 bases of the junction unmatched. The CDR3 is 15 amino acids. Looked up from germline, CDR1 is MNHEY and CDR2 is SVGAGI. The CDR3 coding sequence is TGTGCCATTGATAGAGGACAGGGGGCGTGGACTGAAGCTTTCTTT. This encodes CAIDRGQGAWTEAFF.

This clone was counted only a few times. The gene calls are TRBV5-6 and TRBJ1-4; D gene uncertain. The CDR3 loop spans 16 amino acids. Germline values: CDR1 SGHDT, CDR2 YYEEEE. Trimming cost V 2 bases and J 0 bases, with 11 bases left between them. DNA of the CDR3: TGTGCCAGCAGCTTAAGACTTGTTTCAACTAATGAAAAACTGTTTTTT. It codes for CASSLRLVSTNEKLFF.

This clone has only a few counts. The J gene is TRBJ1-1, the V gene TRBV19; TRBD1 is a possible D gene (5 bases). The CDR3 sequence is 15 residues long. In germline, CDR1 is LNHDA, CDR2 SQIVND (reference sequence). V was shortened by 1 base and J by 1 base, with 10 bases between the two germline ends. CDR3 protein: CASSIVPGGNTEAFF. CDR3 in DNA: TGTGCCAGTAGTATAGTGCCCGGGGGGAACACTGAAGCTTTCTTT.

The V call is TRBV15, the J call TRBJ2-7; 7 bases agree with TRBD2. This CDR3 is 15 amino acids long. CDR1 and CDR2 (germline): LNHNV, YYDKDF (reference sequence). The V and J ends lost 0 bases and 0 bases, in that order; junction bases with no gene match: 2. The CDR3 DNA is TGTGCCACCAGCAGAGAGGCTAGCGGCTCCTACGAGCAGTACTTC. It translates to CATSREASGSYEQYF.